Listed below are T cell receptor beta chains from one sample, sequenced in a study of blood T cells in healthy people across ages. TCRdb re-called the 5' RACE reads through MiXCR, storing one row per CDR3 protein. The sample has 1.5 million to 2 million distinct CDR3 sequences, 39% seen once; the top ten hold under 30%. The material sequenced was blood. The receptors were sampled from a human donor in good health. The conserved cysteine and the conserved F or W are not part of the CDR3 here. Each record gives: CDR3 protein, V gene, J gene, CDR3 length.

ATSDGPGLARGEQF	TRBV24-1	TRBJ2-1	14
ASSVTDGFLTDTQY	TRBV9	TRBJ2-3	14
ASSLTGGGGRRETQY	TRBV7-3	TRBJ2-5	15
ASSLQRHRTEAF	TRBV7-2	TRBJ1-1	12
ASSRTDRAYEQY	TRBV4-1	TRBJ2-7	12
SVLQGVPGNTIY	TRBV29-1	TRBJ1-3	12
ASSFRTGDGYT	TRBV28	TRBJ1-2	11
ASSVDGGRSYEQF	TRBV9	TRBJ2-1	13
ASSYVGADFTDTQY	TRBV12-3/TRBV12-4	TRBJ2-3	14
ASTRLAGGADTQY	TRBV27	TRBJ2-3	13
SAMAYEQF	TRBV20-1	TRBJ2-1	8
ASSPDRVQPQH	TRBV7-2	TRBJ1-5	11
ATGDPGDGANYGYT	TRBV15	TRBJ1-2	14
SARDPTGDSTYEQY	TRBV20-1	TRBJ2-7	14
ASSPMGSGAYNEQF	TRBV27	TRBJ2-1	14
SARLRGDNQPQH	TRBV29-1	TRBJ1-5	12
ASRAAGGPRDEQF	TRBV6-4	TRBJ2-1	13
ASSQIETQY	TRBV3-1	TRBJ2-5	9
ASSLTRTGDFEAF	TRBV5-1	TRBJ1-1	13
SARGAVNTEAF	TRBV20-1	TRBJ1-1	11
ASSRAGNYQETQY	TRBV3-1	TRBJ2-5	13
ASSQGQGITGTQY	TRBV4-2	TRBJ2-3	13
ASSGPGTGYGYT	TRBV28	TRBJ1-2	12
ASSWDYRNEQF	TRBV2	TRBJ2-1	11
ASSLGNYGNEQF	TRBV12-3/TRBV12-4	TRBJ2-1	12
ASSVASGGAKDEQF	TRBV9	TRBJ2-1	14
ASSQVILDRPKNIQY	TRBV4-1	TRBJ2-4	15
ARSEAHRVGTDTQY	TRBV6-1	TRBJ2-3	14
ATSDLHGNYGYT	TRBV24-1	TRBJ1-2	12
ASTPSGGYEQY	TRBV7-9	TRBJ2-7	11
ASSQRASGGGHEAF	TRBV11-1	TRBJ1-1	14
ASSLNTPNVHT	TRBV5-1	TRBJ1-2	11
ASSLEGIVTQY	TRBV13	TRBJ2-5	11
SARDSSTAGANVLT	TRBV20-1	TRBJ2-6	14
ASSEGASGGYT	TRBV25-1	TRBJ1-2	11
ASSQMTSEPYEQY	TRBV4-1	TRBJ2-7	13
ASSLGTATNEAF	TRBV5-1	TRBJ1-1	12
ASNSQETQY	TRBV6-2/TRBV6-3	TRBJ2-5	9
SARDGSRDSGTDTQY	TRBV20-1	TRBJ2-3	15
ASSSRDYGPEAF	TRBV12-3/TRBV12-4	TRBJ1-1	12
SGRANTEAF	TRBV29-1	TRBJ1-1	9
ASSLLTSGYT	TRBV7-8	TRBJ1-2	10
ASSQQGLAKNIQY	TRBV7-8	TRBJ2-4	13
ASSTRTGDNYGHT	TRBV7-2	TRBJ1-2	13
VSSRDPQDRETQY	TRBV28	TRBJ2-5	13
ASSEGRETQY	TRBV2	TRBJ2-5	10